The sequence of this TCR beta chain was determined in a study of cytomegalovirus exposure and HLA in healthy donors. Study-wide context: Genetic ancestry analysis placed around 76% of the 300 to 500 donors that were genotyped in the Caucasian-associated cluster. Study-level results: Productive status was seen about 90% or about 30% of the time for most TCR beta V segments in an earlier analysis.

This CDR3 comprises 13 residues. CDR1 is SGHDT, CDR2 YYEEEE, per germline. The germline V and J ends were trimmed by 3 bases and 3 bases, with 10 bases remaining between them. In regard to this clone: The antigen remains undetermined.

Primers: 60 Vbeta forward and 13 Jbeta reverse. The table came from immunoSEQ multiplex PCR; TCRdb's copy has only in-frame clones and leaves some out. The table records roughly 140,000 clones, 80% of them present only once. Input material: PBMCs. The clonotype originates from a middle-aged man in good health and CMV-seropositive. The rearrangement links TRBV5-6 to TRBJ2-7; D is undetermined. Here the CDR3 reads CASSSPSNYEQYF. The CDR3 nucleotides are TGTGCCAGCAGCTCCCCGTCTAACTACGAGCAGTACTTC.